This TCR beta chain originates from a study of T cell changes during pregnancy in multiple sclerosis. V trimming: 8 bases; J trimming: 2 bases; junction bases outside the gene matches: 4. Germline loops: CDR1 LNHDA, CDR2 SQIVND (reference sequence). The CDR3 is 13 residues long. Sequencing used immunoSEQ multiplex PCR; TCRdb keeps in-frame clones, though not all of them. Altogether 20,000 to 25,000 clones are present, approximately 87% being singletons, with the ten largest covering roughly 7.2%. This clone was found once. The receptor was isolated from a female donor with multiple sclerosis, enrolled in a pregnancy study. The source material was CD8+ T cells from peripheral blood mononuclear cells, sampled before pregnancy. This chain uses TRBV19 with TRBJ2-3; TRBD2 agrees at 7 bases. The chain's CDR3 is CASSSGLTDTQYF. CDR3 nucleotide sequence: TGTGCCAGTTCTAGCGGACTCACAGATACGCAGTATTTT.